This TCR beta chain was identified in a study of prognosis after radiotherapy for stage I lung cancer. The CDR3 loop spans 13 amino acids. Trimming cost V 3 bases and J 10 bases, with 13 bases left between them. The sample holds many counts of this clonotype. Its antigen is not known. Amplification of TCR beta CDR3 from genomic DNA used two-round multiplex PCR. First-round PCR, the initial amplification, used primers specific to each TRBV and TRBJ gene. From the multiplex PCR reads, TCRdb called clonotypes with MiXCR, one entry per CDR3 protein. The data hold about 26,000 distinct CDR3 sequences, with roughly 30% observed a single time. Study-level points and caveats: The tumor specificity of expanded TCR clones remained undetermined.

This TCR derives from a donor aged 50 or older with non-small cell lung cancer. The sample consisted of PBMCs, taken before or after stereotactic body radiation therapy (not recorded which). The chain is built from TRBV12-3 or TRBV12-4 and TRBJ2-1; D might be TRBD2 (5 bases). The CDR3 region is CASSFVAGGEQFF. CDR3 coding DNA: TGTGCCAGCAGTTTCGTCGCCGGAGGCGAGCAGTTCTTC.